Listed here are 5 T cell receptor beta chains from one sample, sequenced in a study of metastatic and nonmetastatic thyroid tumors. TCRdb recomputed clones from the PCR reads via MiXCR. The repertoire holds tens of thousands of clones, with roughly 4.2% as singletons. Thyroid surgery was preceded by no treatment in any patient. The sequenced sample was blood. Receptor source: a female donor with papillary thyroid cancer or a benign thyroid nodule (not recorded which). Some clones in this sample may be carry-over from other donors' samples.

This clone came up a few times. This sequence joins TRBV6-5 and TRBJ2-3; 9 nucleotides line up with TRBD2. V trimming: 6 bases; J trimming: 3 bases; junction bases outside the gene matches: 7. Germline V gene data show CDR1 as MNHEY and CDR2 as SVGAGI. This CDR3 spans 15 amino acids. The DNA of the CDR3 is TGTGCCAGCAGCTACCGGACTAGCGAAACAGATACGCAGTATTTT. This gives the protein CASSYRTSETDTQYF.

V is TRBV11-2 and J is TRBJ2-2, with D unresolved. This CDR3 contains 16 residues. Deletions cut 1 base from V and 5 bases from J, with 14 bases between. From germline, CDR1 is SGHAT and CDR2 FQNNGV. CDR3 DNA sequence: TGTGCCAGCAGCTTAGGCCAGCTCCTGGGGACCGGGGAGCTGTTTTTT. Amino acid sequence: CASSLGQLLGTGELFF. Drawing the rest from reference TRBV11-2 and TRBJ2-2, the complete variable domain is EAGVAQSPRYKIIEKRQSVAFWCNPISGHATLYWYQQILGQGPKLLIQFQNNGVVDDSQLPKDRFSAERLKGVDSTLKIQPAKLEDSAVYLCASSLGQLLGTGELFFGEGSRLTVL.

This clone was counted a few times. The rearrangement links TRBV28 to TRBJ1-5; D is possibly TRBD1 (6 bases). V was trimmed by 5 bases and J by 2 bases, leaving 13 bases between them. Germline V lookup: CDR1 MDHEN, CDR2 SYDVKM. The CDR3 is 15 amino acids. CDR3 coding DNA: TGTGCCAGCAGTACAACTCGACAGGGCAATCAGCCCCAGCATTTT. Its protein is CASSTTRQGNQPQHF.

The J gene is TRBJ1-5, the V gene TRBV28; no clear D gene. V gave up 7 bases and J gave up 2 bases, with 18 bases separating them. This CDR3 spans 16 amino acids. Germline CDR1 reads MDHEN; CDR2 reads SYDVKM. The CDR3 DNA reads TGTGCCAGCACGCCCGTAGGAACCTGGGGCAATCAGCCCCAGCATTTT. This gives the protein CASTPVGTWGNQPQHF.

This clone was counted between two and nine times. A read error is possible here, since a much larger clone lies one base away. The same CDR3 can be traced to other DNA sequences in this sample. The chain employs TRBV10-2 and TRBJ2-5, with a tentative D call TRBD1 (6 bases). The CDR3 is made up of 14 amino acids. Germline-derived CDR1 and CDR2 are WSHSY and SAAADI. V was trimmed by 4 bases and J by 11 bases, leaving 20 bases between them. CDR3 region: CASSAFDTRGTQYF. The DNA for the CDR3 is TGCGCCAGCAGTGCGTTTGACACCAGAGGGACACAGTACTTC.